The 12 T cell receptor beta chains given below trace back to one sample, sequenced in a study of STAT5B mutations in CD4+ large granular lymphocyte leukemia. Some clones are missing from TCRdb's copy, which holds only in-frame ones; the method was immunoSEQ multiplex PCR. This table has 20,000 to 25,000 clones, roughly three quarters appearing once. Sequenced material: CD4+ T cells from blood buffy coats. These receptors were collected from a human donor in good health.

The gene calls are TRBV29-1 and TRBJ1-2, with a tentative D call TRBD1 (5 bases). The CDR3 runs to 12 residues. The V gene lost 0 bases and the J gene lost 5 bases, with 7 bases spanning the gap. CDR1 and CDR2 (germline): SQVTM, ANQGSEA. The DNA for the CDR3 is TGCAGCGTTGAAGATGGGGGATATGGCTACACCTTC. Amino acid sequence: CSVEDGGYGYTF.

Only a few counts were recorded for this clone. The genes are TRBV27 and TRBJ1-6; 7 bases match TRBD1. From germline, CDR1 is MNHEY and CDR2 SMNVEV (reference sequence). There are 15 residues in the CDR3. J was trimmed by 6 bases and V by 6 bases; bases with no gene match: 8. CDR3 in amino acids: CASSTVGQPNSPLHF. The CDR3 nucleotides are TGTGCCAGCAGCACTGTGGGACAGCCTAATTCACCCCTCCACTTT.

The chain joins TRBV9 to TRBJ2-2; unclear D gene. This CDR3 is built from 13 residues. The germline V gene encodes CDR1 SGDLS and CDR2 YYNGEE. V shed 3 bases and J shed 4 bases, with 7 bases lying between them. The CDR3, as DNA: TGTGCCAGCAGCGCGGTGGTCACCGGGGAGCTGTTTTTT. This encodes CASSAVVTGELFF.

The V gene is TRBV5-1, the J gene TRBJ2-3; 9 bases are a match to TRBD2. Germline lookup yields CDR1 SGHRS and CDR2 YFSETQ. Trimming at V came to 0 bases and at J to 1 base, leaving 9 bases not matched to a gene. CDR3 length: 18 residues. The CDR3 sequence is CASSLGTSAGSGTDTQYF. In DNA, the CDR3 is TGCGCCAGCAGCTTGGGGACTAGCGCCGGGAGTGGCACAGATACGCAGTATTTT. Based on the CDR3 plus reference TRBV5-1 and TRBJ2-3, the full variable domain is KAGVTQTPRYLIKTRGQQVTLSCSPISGHRSVSWYQQTPGQGLQFLFEYFSETQRNKGNFPGRFSGRQFSNSRSEMNVSTLELGDSALYLCASSLGTSAGSGTDTQYFGPGTRLTVL.

This rearrangement joins TRBV7-9 to TRBJ1-4; 9 bases map to TRBD1. J was trimmed by 7 bases and V by 6 bases; bases with no gene match: 3. CDR1 SEHNR and CDR2 FQNEAQ come from the germline V gene (reference sequence). The length of the CDR3 is 13 residues. CDR3 sequence reads: CASRMDRGEKLFF. CDR3 coding DNA: TGTGCCAGCAGGATGGACAGGGGTGAAAAACTGTTTTTT.

V usage is TRBV19 and J usage is TRBJ2-7; TRBD2 aligns across 12 bases. Germline values: CDR1 LNHDA, CDR2 SQIVND (reference sequence). V trimming: 6 bases; J trimming: 0 bases; junction bases outside the gene matches: 12. The CDR3 loop spans 18 amino acids. CDR3 sequence: CASSTTSGRRISSYEQYF. DNA of the CDR3: TGTGCCAGTAGCACCACTAGCGGGAGGAGAATTAGCTCCTACGAGCAGTACTTC.

This sequence joins TRBV19 and TRBJ1-1; D remains unclear. The length of the CDR3 is 14 residues. Trimming shortened V by 1 base and J by 0 bases, and 6 bases separated the two germline ends. Per the germline V gene, CDR1 is LNHDA and CDR2 is SQIVND (reference sequence). The CDR3 DNA sequence: TGTGCCAGTAGTATAGGACTGATGAACACTGAAGCTTTCTTT. Amino acids: CASSIGLMNTEAFF.

The chain uses TRBV4-3 and TRBJ2-7, with 9 bases lining up with TRBD1. With 1 base clipped from V and 6 bases from J, the junction kept 4 bases outside the gene matches. From germline, CDR1 is LGHNA and CDR2 YSLEER. The CDR3 is 14 residues long. The CDR3 reads CASSQVGGQGEQYF. The CDR3 region has the DNA TGCGCCAGCAGCCAAGTCGGGGGACAGGGCGAGCAGTACTTC.

This clone was seen more than once but under ten times. The rearrangement joins TRBV6-6 to TRBJ1-6, with D possibly TRBD1 on 6 matching bases. Germline V gene lookup returns CDR1 MNHNY and CDR2 SVGAGI (reference sequence). The germline V and J ends were trimmed by 9 bases and 4 bases, with 13 bases remaining between them. This CDR3 is 14 amino acids long. The CDR3: CASADRNYNSPLHF. Written as DNA, the CDR3 is TGTGCCAGTGCGGACAGAAATTATAATTCACCCCTCCACTTT.

This clone was counted between two and nine times. The chain couples TRBV30 to TRBJ2-3; D is uncertain. The germline CDR1 and CDR2 sequences are GTSNPN and SVGIG (reference sequence). The V gene lost 2 bases and the J gene lost 5 bases, with 11 bases spanning the gap. This CDR3 has 13 residues. The CDR3 is CAWSKAVEDTQYF. The CDR3 DNA reads TGTGCCTGGAGTAAGGCGGTCGAAGATACGCAGTATTTT.

The chain uses TRBV5-8 and TRBJ1-5; TRBD1 matches 7 bases. The CDR3 spans 15 residues. Per the germline V gene, CDR1 is SGHTS and CDR2 is YDEGEE. V lost 3 bases, J lost 6 bases, and 9 bases stayed unmatched. The CDR3 loop reads CASSSYGQAAQPQHF. Written as DNA, the CDR3 is TGTGCCAGCAGCTCATACGGACAGGCGGCTCAGCCCCAGCATTTT.

This chain joins TRBV2 and TRBJ2-7, with TRBD1 matching 9 bases. CDR3 length: 14 amino acids. CDR1 and CDR2 from the germline V gene are SNHLY and FYNNEI. The J segment lost 3 bases and the V segment lost 5 bases, leaving 5 bases of the junction unmatched. The chain's CDR3 is CASSKDRGDYEQYF. CDR3 nucleotide sequence: TGTGCCAGCAGTAAGGACAGGGGAGACTACGAGCAGTACTTC.